This passage covers 27 T cell receptor beta chains from one sample sequenced in a study of shared clonotypes between healthy human individuals. Generated by immunoSEQ multiplex PCR, the TCRdb table keeps only in-frame clones and is missing some. The sample has around 2.5 million clones, roughly 93% seen once. What was sequenced was naive CD4+ T cells from PBMCs. The subset was: CD45RA+ positively selected. Every receptor here comes from a man younger than 35 in good health. Some clones in this sample may be carry-over from other donors' samples.

This rearrangement joins TRBV6-6 to TRBJ1-6; D perhaps matches TRBD1 (5 bases). This CDR3 spans 13 amino acids. With 6 bases removed from V and 10 bases from J, the gap between germline ends came to 13 bases. Germline V CDR1 and CDR2: MNHNY, SVGAGI (reference sequence). The CDR3 loop is CASRVDNSSPLHF. CDR3 sequence (DNA): TGTGCCAGCAGGGTGGACAACTCATCACCCCTCCACTTT.

In this sample, this clone turned up once. The V call is TRBV25-1, the J call TRBJ2-7; no clear D. CDR1 is MGHDK, CDR2 SYGVNS, per germline. The CDR3 runs to 14 residues. With 1 base removed from V and 2 bases from J, the gap between germline ends came to 9 bases. CDR3 sequence: CASSESFTTYEQYF. CDR3 sequence (DNA): TGTGCCAGCAGTGAATCTTTTACTACCTACGAGCAGTACTTC.

The chain employs TRBV5-1 and TRBJ2-1; D unclear. V was cut by 3 bases and J by 5 bases, with 9 bases left in between. Germline loops: CDR1 SGHRS, CDR2 YFSETQ. CDR3 length: 13 residues. The CDR3 here is CASSWGIDNEQFF. In DNA form, the CDR3 reads TGCGCCAGCAGCTGGGGTATCGACAATGAGCAGTTCTTC.

To note about this clone: The same CDR3 also results from other DNA sequences found in this sample. The chain couples TRBV6-1 to TRBJ2-7; D is undetermined. Between the trimmed V and J ends, which lost 0 bases and 0 bases, there was a span of 6 bases. CDR3 length: 14 residues. Germline V gene sequence: CDR1 MNHNS, CDR2 SASEGT. CDR3 sequence reads: CASSEALPSYEQYF. The CDR3 DNA reads TGTGCCAGCAGTGAAGCGCTGCCCTCCTACGAGCAGTACTTC.

The rearrangement joins TRBV13 to TRBJ2-7; no reliable D call. Trimming took 6 bases from V and 6 from J, leaving 18 bases between them. CDR3 size: 14 residues. Germline V gene data show CDR1 as PRHDT and CDR2 as FYEKMQ (reference sequence). CDR3 amino acids: CASRRTGGAGEQYF. CDR3 nucleotides: TGTGCCAGCAGAAGGACGGGTGGTGCTGGCGAGCAGTACTTC.

The CDR3 here is CATSSVHGDGYTF. CDR3 DNA: TGTGCCACCAGCAGCGTGCACGGGGATGGCTACACCTTC. The chain has TRBV15 and TRBJ1-2; D is unresolved. V lost 3 bases to trimming and J lost 6 bases, with 11 bases between them. Per the germline V gene, CDR1 is LNHNV and CDR2 is YYDKDF (reference sequence). The CDR3 is 13 amino acids.

The chain uses TRBV4-3 and TRBJ1-1, with D perhaps matching TRBD1 (5 bases). In germline, CDR1 is LGHNA, CDR2 YSLEER. This CDR3 is 13 amino acids long. V was clipped by 4 bases and J by 4 bases, with 10 bases between them. CDR3 nucleotide sequence: TGCGCCAGCAGCCCCCAGGGAGGCACTGAAGCTTTCTTT. This gives the protein CASSPQGGTEAFF.

The V gene is TRBV2, the J gene TRBJ1-1, with D possibly being TRBD1 (5 bases). The germline CDR1 and CDR2 sequences are SNHLY and FYNNEI. CDR3 length: 12 amino acids. V lost 9 bases and J 8 bases, leaving 16 bases between the germline ends. The CDR3 protein is CASRGERKEAFF. The CDR3, as DNA: TGTGCCAGTCGGGGGGAACGGAAGGAAGCTTTCTTT.

Only one count was recorded for this clone. The chain joins TRBV6-6 to TRBJ1-2, with D hard to call. The CDR3 has 13 residues. Germline V gene data show CDR1 as MNHNY and CDR2 as SVGAGI (reference sequence). V dropped 8 bases and J dropped 8 bases, with 18 bases sitting between them. DNA for the CDR3: TGTGCCAGCGCTAGGCCCCCGGACGGAGGCTACACCTTC. Amino acid sequence: CASARPPDGGYTF.

The chain carries TRBV27 and TRBJ1-2; 7 bases fit TRBD1. The V gene end was trimmed by 6 bases and the J gene end by 6 bases; junction bases not matched to a gene: 4. The CDR3 consists of 12 residues. Germline V lookup: CDR1 MNHEY, CDR2 SMNVEV (reference sequence). CDR3: CASSLDRDGYTF. The CDR3 DNA reads TGTGCCAGCAGCCTCGACAGGGATGGCTACACCTTC.

The gene calls are TRBV7-3 and TRBJ1-1; D gene ambiguous. The germline V gene encodes CDR1 SGHTA and CDR2 FQGTGA. This CDR3 region has 14 residues. The germline V and J ends were trimmed by 2 bases and 5 bases, with 12 bases remaining between them. The CDR3 loop is CASSLLGGRTEAFF. The CDR3 DNA follows: TGTGCCAGCAGCTTATTGGGCGGTCGAACTGAAGCTTTCTTT. Supplemented by reference TRBV7-3 and TRBJ1-1, the full variable domain reads GAGVSQTPSNKVTEKGKYVELRCDPISGHTALYWYRQSLGQGPEFLIYFQGTGAADDSGLPNDRFFAVRPEGSVSTLKIQRTERGDSAVYLCASSLLGGRTEAFFGQGTRLTVV.

Concerning this clone: The identical CDR3 is also encoded by other nucleotide sequences in the sample. The gene calls are TRBV14 and TRBJ2-2; no reliable D call. Trimming stripped 3 bases from V and 7 bases from J, with 3 bases between. The CDR3 covers 11 residues. Per germline, CDR1 SGHDN and CDR2 FVKESK. The CDR3 here is CASSQSGELFF. CDR3 DNA sequence: TGTGCCAGCAGCCAGAGCGGGGAGCTGTTTTTT.

This chain joins TRBV21-1 and TRBJ1-5; no check of the table's D call, TRBD1, against the DNA was made. TRBV21-1 is a known pseudogene. The length of the CDR3 is 11 residues. This CDR3 is CASHTVDRGNF. The CDR3 bases are TGTGCCAGCCATACTGTTGACAGGGGGAATTTT.

V is TRBV7-9 and J is TRBJ2-7, with 7 bases that match TRBD2. Per the germline V gene, CDR1 is SEHNR and CDR2 is FQNEAQ (reference sequence). The CDR3 totals 12 residues. With V trimmed by 3 bases and J by 7 bases, 3 bases remained unmatched. CDR3 nucleotide sequence: TGTGCCAGCAGCTTTTCAGCGGGGGAGCAGTACTTC. Its protein is CASSFSAGEQYF. Full variable domain (missing parts from reference TRBV7-9 and TRBJ2-7): DTGVSQNPRHKITKRGQNVTFRCDPISEHNRLYWYRQTLGQGPEFLTYFQNEAQLEKSRLLSDRFSAERPKGSFSTLEIQRTEQGDSAMYLCASSFSAGEQYFGPGTRLTVT.

The chain uses TRBV5-1 and TRBJ2-5, with D tentatively TRBD1 or TRBD2 (5 bases each). Trimming took 0 bases from V and 7 from J, leaving 10 bases between them. The CDR3 runs to 13 residues. Germline CDR1 SGHRS, CDR2 YFSETQ. The CDR3 bases are TGCGCCAGCAGCTTGGAGACAGAGGGGACCCAGTACTTC. It encodes CASSLETEGTQYF.

The sample holds a few counts of this clone. J is TRBJ1-1 and V is TRBV28; D remains ambiguous. CDR1 MDHEN and CDR2 SYDVKM come from the germline V gene. CDR3 size: 13 residues. Trimming took 7 bases from V and 0 from J, leaving 9 bases between them. CDR3 sequence reads: CASTAGLNTEAFF. The CDR3 coding sequence is TGTGCCAGCACCGCAGGATTGAACACTGAAGCTTTCTTT.

Regarding this clone: This same CDR3 is encoded by further DNA sequences in the sample. In nucleotides, the CDR3 is TGTGCCAGCAGCTCCGGAGGAACTAATGAAAAACTGTTTTTT. Amino acid sequence: CASSSGGTNEKLFF. The rearrangement links TRBV7-9 to TRBJ1-4; D is undetermined. V lost 4 bases to trimming and J lost 1 base, with 7 bases between them. Per the germline V gene, CDR1 is SEHNR and CDR2 is FQNEAQ (reference sequence). This CDR3 is 14 amino acids long.

The chain recombines TRBV7-3 with TRBJ2-5, with 8 bases lining up with TRBD1. V was clipped by 3 bases and J by 1 base; unmatched bases: 4. CDR1 and CDR2 (germline): SGHTA, FQGTGA. The CDR3 has 15 residues. The chain's CDR3 is CASSLGGQGQETQYF. Written as DNA, the CDR3 is TGTGCCAGCAGCTTGGGCGGACAGGGCCAAGAGACCCAGTACTTC.

This rearrangement joins TRBV7-9 to TRBJ2-7; TRBD1 matches at 9 bases. J was trimmed by 6 bases and V by 4 bases; bases with no gene match: 13. The CDR3 has 16 amino acids. CDR1 is SEHNR and CDR2 is FQNEAQ in the germline V gene (reference sequence). DNA of the CDR3: TGTGCCAGCAGCTCCCGCCGCCGGGACAGGGTTATCGAGCAGTACTTC. It codes for CASSSRRRDRVIEQYF.

This clone was seen just once. The gene calls are TRBV18 and TRBJ2-5, with D perhaps being TRBD1 or TRBD2 (5 bases each). CDR1 KGHSH and CDR2 LQKENI come from the germline V gene. The CDR3 runs 16 residues. The V gene lost 3 bases and the J gene lost 4 bases, with 18 bases spanning the gap. For the CDR3, the DNA is TGTGCCAGCTCACCTACCATACCGGGACCCCTAGAGACCCAGTACTTC. As protein: CASSPTIPGPLETQYF.

In regard to this clone: One end of the junction is discordant with germline, which a read error may explain. The chain recombines TRBV6-1 with TRBJ2-5; D uncertain. The CDR3 is made up of 12 amino acids. The germline V gene encodes CDR1 MNHNS and CDR2 SASEGT. In nucleotides, the CDR3 is TGTGCCACCAGTAGGAGCCAAGAGACCCAGTACTTC. Translated, it gives CATSRSQETQYF.

The V and J genes are TRBV4-3 and TRBJ2-3; 7 bases match TRBD2. Trimming cost V 3 bases and J 4 bases; bases outside gene matches: 7. Germline CDR1 is LGHNA and CDR2 is YSLEER. The CDR3 contains 15 residues. CDR3 in DNA: TGCGCCAGCAGCCAGGGCGGGAGCATTGCAGATACGCAGTATTTT. This translates into CASSQGGSIADTQYF.

The V call is TRBV10-3, the J call TRBJ2-1; 11 positions match TRBD2. Looked up from germline, CDR1 is ENHRY and CDR2 is SYGVKD. The CDR3 runs to 14 residues. Germline trimming cut 5 bases from V and 11 bases from J; bases unmatched to any gene: 8. CDR3 nucleotides: TGTGCCATCAGTTTAGGACTAGCGGGTGAAAAGCAGTTCTTC. Its translation: CAISLGLAGEKQFF.

The V and J genes are TRBV7-2 and TRBJ1-2, with a tentative D call TRBD1 (5 bases). V lost 5 bases and J lost 6, with 13 bases in between. From germline, CDR1 is SGHTA and CDR2 FQGNSA. The CDR3 loop spans 13 amino acids. CDR3 in amino acids: CASSPRRGDGYTF. DNA of the CDR3: TGTGCCAGCAGCCCACGACGAGGGGATGGCTACACCTTC.

The chain couples TRBV4-3 to TRBJ2-3; weak D call: TRBD1 (5 bases). This CDR3 comprises 15 residues. CDR1 LGHNA and CDR2 YSLEER come from the germline V gene. V was trimmed by 0 bases and J by 5 bases, leaving 12 bases between them. The CDR3 nucleotides are TGCGCCAGCAGCCAAGATAGGGCAACAGGAGATACGCAGTATTTT. Translated, it gives CASSQDRATGDTQYF.

The rearrangement joins TRBV6-4 to TRBJ2-1, with 8 bases that match TRBD2. There are 15 residues in the CDR3. With 2 bases clipped from V and 6 bases from J, the junction kept 6 bases outside the gene matches. The V gene's germline CDR1 is MRHNA and CDR2 SNTAGT. The CDR3 nucleotides read TGTGCCAGCAGTGACGGTGGGACTAGGCGCAATGAGCAGTTCTTC. Protein product: CASSDGGTRRNEQFF.

This clone has a single count. This chain uses TRBV6-5 with TRBJ2-7; 8 bases align to TRBD1. J gave up 5 bases and V 1 base, and 4 bases lay outside the gene matches. The length of the CDR3 is 14 residues. The germline CDR1 and CDR2 sequences are MNHEY and SVGAGI. CDR3 nucleotides: TGTGCCAGCAGTTACTTCGACAGGGGAGACGAGCAGTACTTC. Its translation is CASSYFDRGDEQYF.